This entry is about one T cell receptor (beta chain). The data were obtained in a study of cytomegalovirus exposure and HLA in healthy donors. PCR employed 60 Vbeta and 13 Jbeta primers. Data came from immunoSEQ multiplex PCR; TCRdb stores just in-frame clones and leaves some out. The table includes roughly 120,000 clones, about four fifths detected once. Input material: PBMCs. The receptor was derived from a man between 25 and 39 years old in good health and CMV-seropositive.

CDR3 region: CASSLLQGNEQYF. The CDR3 DNA is TGTGCCAGCAGTTTACTACAGGGGAACGAGCAGTACTTC. The chain uses TRBV6-6 and TRBJ2-7; 7 bases fit TRBD1. V dropped 4 bases and J dropped 5; count of bases not matched to a gene: 5. The germline V gene has CDR1 MNHNY and CDR2 SVGAGI (reference sequence). This CDR3 is 13 amino acids long.